This TCR beta chain emerged from a study of identical twins. Findings and caveats of the study: Some out-of-frame alpha sequences were shared by twins, and these showed excess low generation probability.

Through template switching, a universal primer site was introduced, and the cDNA contained unique molecular identifiers. TCRdb recomputed calls from the 5' RACE reads with MiXCR, one row per CDR3 protein. The profile covers about 500,000 distinct CDR3 sequences, with around 15% appearing a single time and approximately 0.98% taken by the ten largest. To note about this clonotype: Its cognate antigen is unknown.

V was trimmed by 7 bases and J by 1 base, leaving 15 bases between them. Germline-derived CDR1 and CDR2 are MDHEN and SYDVKM. The CDR3 sequence is 15 residues long. This same sample was also taken into another study, of yellow fever vaccine responses in identical twins.

This rearrangement joins TRBV28 to TRBJ2-3, with D perhaps TRBD1 (6 bases). The receptor was isolated from a woman under 30 in good health. Sequenced: CD4+ T cells sorted from blood. The CDR3 DNA reads TGTGCCAGCATCTACAGGGAAAAGGGCACAGATACGCAGTATTTT. It specifies CASIYREKGTDTQYF. The full variable domain, in which reference TRBV28 and TRBJ2-3 provide the parts outside the CDR3, is DVKVTQSSRYLVKRTGEKVFLECVQDMDHENMFWYRQDPGLGLRLIYFSYDVKMKEKGDIPEGYSVSREKKERFSLILESASTNQTSMYLCASIYREKGTDTQYFGPGTRLTVL.